The 17 T cell receptor beta chains below come from one sample, sequenced in a study of blood T cells in healthy people across ages. The second PCR ran about 6 to 12 cycles with a sample-barcoded 5' primer and J-beta primers. TCRdb redid the calling of the 5' RACE reads with MiXCR, one entry per CDR3 protein. This sample has hundreds of thousands of distinct CDR3 sequences, with about 27% found just once. These data were also filed under a second study, of T cells of mothers and their children.

Source material: blood. These receptors all stem from a boy aged 2 to 10 in good health.

This clonotype was recorded a few times. This chain uses TRBV3-1 with TRBJ2-4; D is uncertain. V was shortened by 1 base and J by 0 bases, with 7 bases between the two germline ends. The CDR3 covers 15 residues. The germline CDR1 and CDR2 sequences are LGHDT and YNNKEL (reference sequence). CDR3 residues: CASSQGALAKNIQYF. The CDR3 DNA reads as TGTGCCAGCAGCCAAGGGGCGCTAGCCAAAAACATTCAGTACTTC.

Only a few counts were recorded for this clonotype. This chain joins TRBV9 and TRBJ2-2; the match to TRBD2 covers 12 bases. This CDR3 has 18 amino acids. Germline V CDR1 and CDR2: SGDLS, YYNGEE. The J segment lost 4 bases and the V segment lost 4 bases, leaving 11 bases of the junction unmatched. The CDR3, as DNA: TGTGCCAGCAGCCTGACTAGCGGGAGAACGCGAGGCACCGGGGAGCTGTTTTTT. Protein: CASSLTSGRTRGTGELFF.

A few counts support this clonotype. This chain uses TRBV12-3 or TRBV12-4 with TRBJ2-3; D might be TRBD2 (6 bases). Trimming removed 5 bases at V and 8 bases at J, with 14 bases between. The CDR3 runs 13 residues. In nucleotides, the CDR3 is TGTGCCAGCAGTCCCCGGGACTCTGGTACGCAGTATTTT. Translated, it gives CASSPRDSGTQYF.

CDR3 sequence: CASSSPRQGGYGYTF. CDR3 nucleotides: TGTGCCAGCAGTTCTCCCCGACAGGGTGGCTATGGCTACACCTTC. The V gene is TRBV6-5, the J gene TRBJ1-2; TRBD1 matches at 7 bases. With V trimmed by 4 bases and J by 4 bases, 9 bases remained unmatched. The germline CDR1 and CDR2 sequences are MNHEY and SVGAGI. The CDR3 runs 15 residues.

Only a few counts were recorded for this clonotype. The V and J genes are TRBV6-6 and TRBJ2-7; D is perhaps TRBD1 (5 bases). Germline-derived CDR1 and CDR2 are MNHNY and SVGAGI (reference sequence). V dropped 2 bases and J dropped 3 bases, with 14 bases sitting between them. This CDR3 spans 15 amino acids. This chain's CDR3 is CASSYTPDTRYEQYF. CDR3 nucleotides: TGTGCCAGCAGTTACACGCCGGACACTCGCTACGAGCAGTACTTC.

In its sample, this clonotype was seen a few times. CDR3 sequence (DNA): TGCAGTGCTGGGCCGGGACTAGCGGTTCCCTACGAGCAGTACTTC. Protein product: CSAGPGLAVPYEQYF. The chain is built from TRBV20-1 and TRBJ2-7, with TRBD2 identical over 11 bases. The germline V gene encodes CDR1 DFQATT and CDR2 SNEGSKA (reference sequence). The CDR3 loop spans 15 amino acids. J gave up 2 bases and V 5 bases, and 8 bases lay outside the gene matches.

V gene TRBV10-2 combines with J gene TRBJ2-5, with D uncertain. CDR1 and CDR2 from the germline V gene are WSHSY and SAAADI. The V gene lost 4 bases and the J gene lost 5 bases, with 11 bases spanning the gap. This CDR3 spans 13 amino acids. The CDR3 spells CASSGPVSETQYF. Written as DNA, the CDR3 is TGCGCCAGCAGTGGGCCAGTATCGGAGACCCAGTACTTC.

V is TRBV30 and J is TRBJ1-2; 10 bases align to TRBD1. V dropped 2 bases and J dropped 8; count of bases not matched to a gene: 11. This CDR3 region has 15 residues. Germline CDR1 and CDR2: GTSNPN and SVGIG (reference sequence). The CDR3 nucleotides are TGTGCCTGGAGTCGGTTGGGACAGGGGCAGGAAGGCTACACCTTC. Translating it yields CAWSRLGQGQEGYTF. Supplemented by reference TRBV30 and TRBJ1-2, the full variable domain reads SQTIHQWPATLVQPVGSPLSLECTVEGTSNPNLYWYRQAAGRGLQLLFYSVGIGQISSEVPQNLSASRPQDRQFILSSKKLLLSDSGFYLCAWSRLGQGQEGYTFGSGTRLTVV.

This clonotype appeared a few times. The rearrangement links TRBV7-9 to TRBJ2-3, with D unclear. The CDR3 runs 16 residues. Germline assignment: CDR1 SEHNR and CDR2 FQNEAQ (reference sequence). Trimming pared 5 bases from V and 0 bases from J, leaving 15 bases between. The chain's CDR3 is CASSPPTGSSTDTQYF. As DNA, the CDR3 is TGTGCCAGCAGCCCACCGACGGGTAGCAGCACAGATACGCAGTATTTT.

The V call is TRBV3-1, the J call TRBJ2-1, with 10 bases that match TRBD2. The CDR3 is 15 residues long. Germline trimming cut 3 bases from V and 15 bases from J; bases unmatched to any gene: 14. The V gene's germline CDR1 is LGHDT and CDR2 YNNKEL (reference sequence). CDR3 bases: TGTGCCAGCAGCCAGAGGTCTAGCGGGGGTCCCCAAGTGTTCTTC. Protein: CASSQRSSGGPQVFF.

This chain links TRBV5-6 with TRBJ1-2; D gene uncertain. Germline V lookup: CDR1 SGHDT, CDR2 YYEEEE. The CDR3 covers 13 residues. V was shortened by 4 bases and J by 5 bases, with 12 bases between the two germline ends. CDR3 sequence: CASSLEGLYGYTF. The CDR3 DNA follows: TGTGCCAGCAGCCTGGAAGGGTTGTATGGCTACACCTTC.

The chain recombines TRBV6-5 with TRBJ2-7; no clear D. Germline CDR1 MNHEY, CDR2 SVGAGI. The germline V and J ends were trimmed by 0 bases and 3 bases, with 9 bases remaining between them. The CDR3 runs to 14 residues. This CDR3 is CASSYSKGFYEQYF. For the CDR3, the DNA is TGTGCCAGCAGTTACTCGAAAGGATTCTACGAGCAGTACTTC.

This chain connects TRBV20-1 to TRBJ2-7; TRBD2 aligns across 8 bases. Germline trimming cut 1 base from V and 4 bases from J; bases unmatched to any gene: 9. The CDR3 is 15 residues long. Germline CDR1 DFQATT, CDR2 SNEGSKA (reference sequence). The CDR3 region is CSARARVSGNYEQYF. The CDR3 nucleotides read TGCAGTGCTAGAGCCAGGGTTAGCGGGAATTACGAGCAGTACTTC.

V gene TRBV4-1 combines with J gene TRBJ1-4, with a tentative D call TRBD1 (5 bases). Trimming shortened V by 5 bases and J by 5 bases, and 18 bases separated the two germline ends. There are 16 residues in the CDR3. CDR1 MGHRA and CDR2 YSYEKL come from the germline V gene. DNA for the CDR3: TGCGCCAGCAGCTCCGGGACCGCGACCTCAAATGAAAAACTGTTTTTT. As protein: CASSSGTATSNEKLFF.

This chain uses TRBV12-3 or TRBV12-4 with TRBJ2-2, with 11 bases lining up with TRBD2. This CDR3 region has 16 residues. V lost 3 bases to trimming and J lost 5 bases; unmatched junction nucleotides: 5. As DNA, the CDR3 is TGTGCCAGCAGTTTTACGACTAGCGGGACAACCGGGGAGCTGTTTTTT. Encoded protein: CASSFTTSGTTGELFF.

V and J are TRBV19 and TRBJ2-5; no firm D call. TRBJ2-1 matches the DNA end more closely, so the J call is doubtful. The V gene's germline CDR1 is LNHDA and CDR2 SQIVND (reference sequence). The CDR3 is 12 residues long. CDR3 loop: CASSIRVTEQFF. The CDR3 nucleotides read TGTGCCAGTAGTATAAGGGTTACTGAGCAGTTCTTC.

The genes are TRBV20-1 and TRBJ2-4; 7 bases agree with TRBD1. Germline-derived CDR1 and CDR2 are DFQATT and SNEGSKA (reference sequence). J gave up 0 bases and V 3 bases, and 5 bases lay outside the gene matches. The CDR3 length is 15 residues. The CDR3 DNA reads as TGCAGTGCTAGTTTGCCAGGGGGAGCCAAAAACATTCAGTACTTC. Encoded protein: CSASLPGGAKNIQYF.